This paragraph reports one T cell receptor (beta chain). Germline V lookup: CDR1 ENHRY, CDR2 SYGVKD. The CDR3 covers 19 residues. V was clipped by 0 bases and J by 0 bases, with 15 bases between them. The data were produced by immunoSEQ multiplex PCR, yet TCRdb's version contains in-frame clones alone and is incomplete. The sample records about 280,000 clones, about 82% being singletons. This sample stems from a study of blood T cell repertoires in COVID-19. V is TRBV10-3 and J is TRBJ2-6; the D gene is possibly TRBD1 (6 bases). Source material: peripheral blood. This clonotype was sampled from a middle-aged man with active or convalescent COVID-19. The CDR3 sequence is CAISESRGRRTSGANVLTF. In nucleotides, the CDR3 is TGTGCCATCAGTGAGTCCAGGGGCCGTCGGACCTCTGGGGCCAACGTCCTGACTTTC.